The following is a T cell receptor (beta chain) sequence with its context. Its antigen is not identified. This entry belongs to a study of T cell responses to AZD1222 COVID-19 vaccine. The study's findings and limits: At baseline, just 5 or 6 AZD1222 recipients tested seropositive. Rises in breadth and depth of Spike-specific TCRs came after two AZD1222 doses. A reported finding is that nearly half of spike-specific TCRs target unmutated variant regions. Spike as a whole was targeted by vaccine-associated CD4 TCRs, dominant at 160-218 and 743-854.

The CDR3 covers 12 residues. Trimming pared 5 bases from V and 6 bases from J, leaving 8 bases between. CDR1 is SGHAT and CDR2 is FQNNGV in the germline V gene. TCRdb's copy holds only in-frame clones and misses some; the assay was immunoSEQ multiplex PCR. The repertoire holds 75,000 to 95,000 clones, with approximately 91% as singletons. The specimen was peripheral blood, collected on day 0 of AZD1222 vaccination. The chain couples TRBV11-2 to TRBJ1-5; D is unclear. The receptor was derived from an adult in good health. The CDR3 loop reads CASSAAGQPQHF. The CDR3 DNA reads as TGTGCCAGCAGCGCCGCGGGTCAGCCCCAGCATTTT.